The 20 T cell receptor beta chains reported below all come from one sample, sequenced in a study of blood T cell repertoires in COVID-19. Sequenced by immunoSEQ multiplex PCR; TCRdb stores in-frame clones only, minus some. The table lists more than 150,000 clones, less than 85% of them singletons. The sample comprised peripheral blood. These receptors came from a middle-aged man who had recovered from COVID-19.

V and J are TRBV15 and TRBJ1-1; a weak D match, TRBD1 (5 bases). V lost 3 bases and J lost 1, with 6 bases in between. Germline-derived CDR1 and CDR2 are LNHNV and YYDKDF (reference sequence). The CDR3 has 13 residues. CDR3 in amino acids: CATSRTANTEAFF. The CDR3, as DNA: TGTGCCACCAGCAGGACAGCGAACACTGAAGCTTTCTTT. The entire variable domain, with the rest obtained from reference TRBV15 and TRBJ1-1, is as follows: DAMVIQNPRYQVTQFGKPVTLSCSQTLNHNVMYWYQQKSSQAPKLLFHYYDKDFNNEADTPDNFQSRRPNTSFCFLDIRSPGLGDTAMYLCATSRTANTEAFFGQGTRLTVV.

As to this clone: A read error may produce the germline difference seen at one junction end. This chain uses TRBV5-3 with TRBJ2-1; TRBD2 is a possible D gene (5 bases). TRBV5-3 is marked as an open reading frame, function uncertain. This CDR3 is built from 19 residues. The CDR3: CARRERANRRAGLYNEQFF. The CDR3 DNA reads as TGTGCGAGAAGAGAACGGGCCAATAGAAGGGCGGGTCTCTACAATGAGCAGTTCTTC.

This chain joins TRBV7-3 and TRBJ2-5, with unresolved D. Trimming pared 4 bases from V and 5 bases from J, leaving 11 bases between. CDR1 is SGHTA and CDR2 is FQGTGA in the germline V gene. This CDR3 contains 13 residues. CDR3 residues: CASSYTKEETQYF. The CDR3 DNA sequence: TGTGCCAGCAGCTACACAAAGGAGGAGACCCAGTACTTC.

This rearrangement joins TRBV10-2 to TRBJ2-3, with D unresolved. The CDR3 contains 14 residues. Germline V gives CDR1 WSHSY, CDR2 SAAADI. The V gene lost 1 base and the J gene lost 4 bases, with 9 bases spanning the gap. The CDR3 spells CASSEFLGPDTQYF. The CDR3 DNA follows: TGCGCCAGCAGTGAGTTCCTAGGTCCAGATACGCAGTATTTT.

V usage is TRBV11-1 and J usage is TRBJ2-5; D is perhaps TRBD1 (7 bases). Deletions cut 4 bases from V and 2 bases from J, with 11 bases between. Germline CDR1 reads SGHAT; CDR2 reads FQDESV (reference sequence). The CDR3 extends over 14 amino acids. CDR3: CASSSQGTQETQYF. CDR3 bases: TGTGCCAGCAGCTCACAGGGGACTCAAGAGACCCAGTACTTC.

This chain uses TRBV6-5 with TRBJ2-1; 9 nucleotides match TRBD2. V shed 9 bases, J shed 2 bases, and the junction held 2 bases outside the gene matches. The V gene's germline CDR1 is MNHEY and CDR2 SVGAGI. The CDR3 is made up of 13 amino acids. CDR3 residues: CASQREAYNEQFF. For the CDR3, the DNA is TGTGCCAGTCAGCGGGAGGCCTACAATGAGCAGTTCTTC.

The chain recombines TRBV3-1 (or the pseudogene TRBV3-2) with TRBJ1-6; D is ambiguous. This CDR3 is 15 amino acids long. Germline CDR1 and CDR2: LGHDT and YNNKEL (reference sequence). Trimming removed 4 bases at V and 0 bases at J, with 7 bases between. The CDR3 loop reads CASSPGSSYNSPLHF. For the CDR3, the DNA is TGTGCCAGCAGCCCCGGGAGCTCCTATAATTCACCCCTCCACTTT.

This sequence joins TRBV30 and TRBJ1-4; D is ambiguous. V dropped 0 bases and J dropped 8 bases, with 7 bases sitting between them. CDR3 size: 12 residues. Germline V gene lookup returns CDR1 GTSNPN and CDR2 SVGIG (reference sequence). The CDR3 here is CAWSVLSEKLFF. CDR3 DNA sequence: TGTGCCTGGAGTGTTCTCTCCGAAAAACTGTTTTTT.

In nucleotides, the CDR3 is TGTGCCATCAGTGAGCAATTAGCGGGAGGTCAAGGTGAGCAGTTCTTC. It codes for CAISEQLAGGQGEQFF. V usage is TRBV10-3 and J usage is TRBJ2-1, with 10 nucleotides matching TRBD2. The CDR3 contains 16 residues. Germline CDR1 ENHRY, CDR2 SYGVKD. J gave up 9 bases and V 2 bases, and 10 bases lay outside the gene matches.

In its sample, this clone was seen a few times. The chain employs TRBV4-1 and TRBJ1-3, with D tentatively TRBD1 (6 bases). The CDR3 has 15 amino acids. Trimming stripped 0 bases from V and 0 bases from J, with 6 bases between. Per germline, CDR1 MGHRA and CDR2 YSYEKL. In DNA, the CDR3 is TGCGCCAGCAGCCAAGACAGGGGCTCTGGAAACACCATATATTTT. It yields the protein CASSQDRGSGNTIYF.

The chain uses TRBV28 and TRBJ1-5; D unresolved. CDR1 and CDR2 (germline): MDHEN, SYDVKM. The ends were cut back, 7 bases at V and 0 bases at J, with 13 bases in the middle. The CDR3 is 15 amino acids. The CDR3 DNA sequence: TGTGCCAGCACTAACAGTCTAAATAGCAATCAGCCCCAGCATTTT. Protein: CASTNSLNSNQPQHF.

The rearrangement uses TRBV25-1 and TRBJ1-5, with a weak D call TRBD1 (6 bases). CDR1 MGHDK and CDR2 SYGVNS come from the germline V gene. CDR3 length: 13 residues. V shed 4 bases and J shed 5 bases, with 9 bases lying between them. CDR3 region: CASSAYRDQPQHF. CDR3 in DNA: TGTGCCAGCAGTGCGTACAGGGATCAGCCCCAGCATTTT.

The rearrangement joins TRBV19 to TRBJ2-1, with 10 bases fitting TRBD1. With V trimmed by 1 base and J by 8 bases, 8 bases remained unmatched. This CDR3 spans 16 amino acids. Germline values: CDR1 LNHDA, CDR2 SQIVND (reference sequence). CDR3 sequence (DNA): TGTGCCAGTAGTATAGTCCCGGGACAGGGGAAGTATGAGCAGTTCTTC. Translation: CASSIVPGQGKYEQFF.

This chain uses TRBV5-1 with TRBJ2-1, with 14 positions matching TRBD2. CDR3 length: 16 residues. Losses at the gene ends were 4 bases for V and 3 bases for J; bases not matched to a gene: 3. The germline gives CDR1 SGHRS, CDR2 YFSETQ. The CDR3: CASSQGTSGSYNEQFF. Here the CDR3 DNA reads TGCGCCAGCAGCCAAGGGACTAGCGGGAGCTACAATGAGCAGTTCTTC.

The rearrangement uses TRBV28 and TRBJ2-5; tentatively, D is TRBD1 (6 bases). The CDR3 sequence is 14 residues long. V gave up 6 bases and J gave up 2 bases, with 13 bases separating them. Germline assignment: CDR1 MDHEN and CDR2 SYDVKM. The CDR3 sequence: CASSRSQGQETQYF. Written as DNA, the CDR3 is TGTGCCAGCAGCCGTTCCCAGGGGCAAGAGACCCAGTACTTC. Supplemented by reference TRBV28 and TRBJ2-5, the full variable domain reads DVKVTQSSRYLVKRTGEKVFLECVQDMDHENMFWYRQDPGLGLRLIYFSYDVKMKEKGDIPEGYSVSREKKERFSLILESASTNQTSMYLCASSRSQGQETQYFGPGTRLLVL.

The V gene is TRBV5-6, the J gene TRBJ2-1; 14 bases are a match to TRBD2. J was trimmed by 4 bases and V by 4 bases; bases with no gene match: 10. CDR3 size: 18 residues. Looked up from germline, CDR1 is SGHDT and CDR2 is YYEEEE. Here the CDR3 reads CASSILKGTSGGYNEQFF. CDR3 coding DNA: TGTGCCAGCAGCATACTCAAAGGGACTAGCGGGGGTTACAATGAGCAGTTCTTC.

The CDR3: CAWSLRGQPQHF. The CDR3 region has the DNA TGTGCCTGGAGCCTCAGGGGCCAGCCCCAGCATTTT. This chain uses TRBV30 with TRBJ1-5, with D perhaps TRBD1 (6 bases). V was shortened by 3 bases and J by 7 bases, with 10 bases between the two germline ends. This CDR3 has 12 amino acids. Germline V gene lookup returns CDR1 GTSNPN and CDR2 SVGIG (reference sequence). Combining the CDR3 with reference TRBV30 and TRBJ1-5 gives the whole variable domain SQTIHQWPATLVQPVGSPLSLECTVEGTSNPNLYWYRQAAGRGLQLLFYSVGIGQISSEVPQNLSASRPQDRQFILSSKKLLLSDSGFYLCAWSLRGQPQHFGDGTRLSIL.

The rearrangement links TRBV7-6 to TRBJ1-5; possibly TRBD1 for D (5 bases). V was shortened by 3 bases and J by 2 bases, with 8 bases between the two germline ends. This CDR3 has 14 residues. CDR1 SGHVS and CDR2 FNYEAQ come from the germline V gene. CDR3: CASSFGTRNQPQHF. In DNA form, the CDR3 reads TGTGCCAGCAGCTTCGGGACTCGCAATCAGCCCCAGCATTTT.

This clone has just one count. V gene TRBV11-2 combines with J gene TRBJ2-5, with TRBD1 matching over 11 bases. The germline V gene encodes CDR1 SGHAT and CDR2 FQNNGV. The J segment lost 2 bases and the V segment lost 4 bases, leaving 3 bases of the junction unmatched. This CDR3 spans 15 amino acids. The CDR3 sequence: CASSSGQGAQETQYF. The CDR3 bases are TGTGCCAGCAGCTCCGGACAGGGGGCACAAGAGACCCAGTACTTC. Combining the CDR3 with reference TRBV11-2 and TRBJ2-5 gives the whole variable domain EAGVAQSPRYKIIEKRQSVAFWCNPISGHATLYWYQQILGQGPKLLIQFQNNGVVDDSQLPKDRFSAERLKGVDSTLKIQPAKLEDSAVYLCASSSGQGAQETQYFGPGTRLLVL.

The V call is TRBV11-3, the J call TRBJ2-7; the D gene is possibly TRBD1 (6 bases). Germline CDR1 is SGHNT and CDR2 is YENEEA. Trimming pared 4 bases from V and 2 bases from J, leaving 12 bases between. The CDR3 has 14 residues. The CDR3 region is CASSSGAEAYEQYF. The DNA of the CDR3 is TGTGCCAGCAGCTCAGGGGCAGAAGCCTACGAGCAGTACTTC.